This paragraph covers one T cell receptor beta chain sequence. Next came a second PCR, run for 7 to 11 cycles, which used a sample-barcoded 5' primer along with a J-beta primer mix. TCRdb independently ran MiXCR on the 5' RACE reads; one entry per CDR3 protein. The table lists 750,000 to 950,000 distinct CDR3 sequences, roughly 26% of them singletons. This sample was taken from a study of blood T cells in healthy people across ages. V was cut by 3 bases and J by 5 bases, with 14 bases left in between. This CDR3 has 14 residues. The germline gives CDR1 SGDLS, CDR2 YYNGEE. The sample was also linked to a second study, of T cells of mothers and their children.

V gene TRBV9 combines with J gene TRBJ2-5; D not resolved. Sample: blood. This sequence was found in a boy aged 5-17 years in good health. CDR3 bases: TGTGCCAGCAGCGGAGGACGGCTAGGCGAGACCCAGTACTTC. Translating it yields CASSGGRLGETQYF.